These T cell receptor beta chains were read from a single sample in a study of shared clonotypes between healthy human individuals. The data were produced by immunoSEQ multiplex PCR, yet TCRdb's version contains in-frame clones alone and is incomplete. The sample includes around 990,000 clones, around three quarters of them seen just once. Sequencing input: memory CD4+ T cells from PBMCs. The receptors come from a man aged 18-30 years in good health. Some clones in this sample may be carry-over from other donors' samples. Both conserved end residues are trimmed from each CDR3.

J	V	CDR3
TRBJ2-1	TRBV25-1	ASSGTGTGRNEQF
TRBJ1-1	TRBV30	AWSRPLVEAF
TRBJ2-5	TRBV5-5	ASSLAGGRAWETQY
TRBJ2-2	TRBV4-2	ASSQEGDWTGGTGELF
TRBJ2-2	TRBV9	ASTRRAGGPPIGELF
TRBJ1-4	TRBV10-3	AISESSGGDEKLF
TRBJ2-7	TRBV23-1	ASTPGGMLSYEQY
TRBJ1-5	TRBV10-3	AISEGHSNQPQH
TRBJ2-3	TRBV9	ASSSLAGGHTDTQY
TRBJ2-1	TRBV6-5	ASSYGLAGYNEQF
TRBJ2-3	TRBV7-3	ASSLPPGGTQY
TRBJ2-1	TRBV5-1	ASSPAGAGASNEQF
TRBJ1-1	TRBV11-2	ASSLVSGRRNTEAF
TRBJ1-1	TRBV15	ATSREGVYTEAF
TRBJ1-2	TRBV28	ASRFPQHPYGYT
TRBJ2-5	TRBV29-1	SVATGEGAQY
TRBJ2-5	TRBV9	ASSVRGEETQY
TRBJ2-5	TRBV28	ASSLTGRQETQY
TRBJ2-1	TRBV9	ASRTGTGGIGEQF
TRBJ1-1	TRBV6-1	ASAAGQTNTEAF
TRBJ2-7	TRBV7-2	ASSPRTGGVYEQY
TRBJ2-7	TRBV5-1	ASSPGTRGDEQY